One and the same sample provided the 24 T cell receptor beta chains below, sequenced in a study of long-term antiretroviral therapy in people with HIV. Survey level was the resolution at which the v3.0 immunoSEQ assay ran. Produced via immunoSEQ multiplex PCR; TCRdb's table is partial and in-frame only. Here the sample spans 15,000 to 20,000 clones, roughly four fifths being singletons. The source material was unsorted PBMCs, sampled 0.3 years before starting antiretroviral therapy. The receptors here all came from a man aged 50-60 years with HIV.

The DNA of the CDR3 is TGCAGCGTCCTCTATGGGACAGGGGGTGGGAGGGCCAAAAACATTCAGTACTTC. Translation gives CSVLYGTGGGRAKNIQYF. The J gene is TRBJ2-4, the V gene TRBV29-1; TRBD1 agrees at 11 bases. Germline CDR1 SQVTM, CDR2 ANQGSEA. CDR3 length: 18 residues. The ends lost 6 bases at V and 1 base at J; junction bases unmatched: 14.

This chain joins TRBV6-6 and TRBJ1-4, with a possible D match to TRBD1 (5 bases). Trimming shortened V by 7 bases and J by 7 bases, and 16 bases separated the two germline ends. Germline lookup yields CDR1 MNHNY and CDR2 SVGAGI (reference sequence). This CDR3 contains 14 residues. The DNA of the CDR3 is TGTGCCAGCACCCCGAGAGGGGCTGGTGAAAAACTGTTTTTT. Encoded protein: CASTPRGAGEKLFF.

The chain couples TRBV5-8 to TRBJ2-7; 8 nucleotides line up with TRBD1. Germline lookup yields CDR1 SGHTS and CDR2 YDEGEE. The CDR3 loop spans 14 amino acids. The junction had 8 bases not matched to a gene; V was cut back by 6 bases and J by 3 bases. This CDR3 is CASILPGGVYEQYF. CDR3 nucleotide sequence: TGTGCCAGCATCCTTCCAGGGGGCGTCTACGAGCAGTACTTC.

This clone has more than one count but fewer than ten. The chain recombines TRBV27 with TRBJ2-2; 9 bases match TRBD1. Germline trimming cut 2 bases from V and 6 bases from J; bases unmatched to any gene: 7. Per germline, CDR1 MNHEY and CDR2 SMNVEV (reference sequence). The CDR3 totals 16 residues. Here the CDR3 reads CASSLRDRVRAGELFF. CDR3 DNA: TGTGCCAGCAGTTTAAGGGACAGGGTCCGCGCCGGGGAGCTGTTTTTT.

The V gene is TRBV2, the J gene TRBJ2-4; TRBD1 might be the D (6 bases). Between the trimmed V and J ends, which lost 5 bases and 5 bases, there was a span of 16 bases. The CDR3 covers 15 residues. Germline V CDR1 and CDR2: SNHLY, FYNNEI. This CDR3 reads CASSPTTGSQNIQYF. In nucleotides, the CDR3 is TGTGCCAGCAGTCCCACCACAGGGAGTCAAAACATTCAGTACTTC.

The chain couples TRBV19 to TRBJ1-5; D is undetermined. V lost 5 bases to trimming and J lost 0 bases, with 14 bases between them. There are 16 residues in the CDR3. Germline CDR1 reads LNHDA; CDR2 reads SQIVND (reference sequence). The CDR3 DNA reads TGTGCCAGTAGTGCTGCGGGGATAGATAGCAATCAGCCCCAGCATTTT. Protein: CASSAAGIDSNQPQHF.

V and J are TRBV15 and TRBJ1-4, with D tentatively TRBD1 (5 bases). The CDR3 has 15 residues. With 2 bases removed from V and 0 bases from J, the gap between germline ends came to 7 bases. Germline CDR1 reads LNHNV; CDR2 reads YYDKDF (reference sequence). Written as DNA, the CDR3 is TGTGCCACCAGCAGAATCAGGGCAACTAATGAAAAACTGTTTTTT. It encodes CATSRIRATNEKLFF.

V and J are TRBV5-1 and TRBJ1-2, with no clear D. Germline CDR1 reads SGHRS; CDR2 reads YFSETQ. The CDR3 runs 16 residues. The V end was cut by 7 bases, the J end by 5 bases, with 24 bases between. The CDR3 sequence is CASRAEETGLPYGYTF. CDR3 bases: TGCGCCAGCCGCGCTGAGGAAACTGGCCTACCTTATGGCTACACCTTC.

This chain links TRBV15 with TRBJ2-4, with 8 bases identical to TRBD1. The germline CDR1 and CDR2 sequences are LNHNV and YYDKDF (reference sequence). V dropped 0 bases and J dropped 5; count of bases not matched to a gene: 9. The CDR3 spans 17 residues. The CDR3 DNA is TGTGCCACCAGCAGAGATGGCTCAGGGGGCTTCCAAAACATTCAGTACTTC. This translates into CATSRDGSGGFQNIQYF.

Only a few counts were recorded for this clone. V gene TRBV7-3 combines with J gene TRBJ2-3, with D perhaps matching TRBD1 or TRBD2 (6 bases each). CDR3 length: 16 residues. Germline CDR1 is SGHTA and CDR2 is FQGTGA. Trimming pared 2 bases from V and 4 bases from J, leaving 16 bases between. CDR3 sequence reads: CASSLGFRGPADTQYF. The CDR3 DNA reads as TGTGCCAGCAGCTTAGGCTTCCGGGGGCCCGCAGATACGCAGTATTTT. Full variable domain (rest looked up from reference TRBV7-3 and TRBJ2-3): GAGVSQTPSNKVTEKGKYVELRCDPISGHTALYWYRQSLGQGPEFLIYFQGTGAADDSGLPNDRFFAVRPEGSVSTLKIQRTERGDSAVYLCASSLGFRGPADTQYFGPGTRLTVL.

V and J are TRBV7-8 and TRBJ2-3; D is unresolved. CDR1 is SGHVS and CDR2 is FQNEAQ in the germline V gene. The CDR3 is made up of 12 amino acids. V was trimmed by 4 bases and J by 1 base, leaving 3 bases between them. The CDR3 protein is CASSSGTDTQYF. The CDR3 coding sequence is TGTGCCAGCAGCTCTGGCACAGATACGCAGTATTTT.

The gene calls are TRBV18 and TRBJ2-1, with 8 positions matching TRBD1. This CDR3 has 16 residues. Per the germline V gene, CDR1 is KGHSH and CDR2 is LQKENI. With 1 base clipped from V and 7 bases from J, the junction kept 9 bases outside the gene matches. CDR3 region: CASSPRGRGLVNEQFF. The CDR3 coding sequence is TGTGCCAGCTCACCACGGGGCAGGGGGCTGGTAAATGAGCAGTTCTTC.

This clone was detected once. DNA for the CDR3: TGTGCCAGCAGCTTAGGGGCAGGGCGGTCTGGAAACACCATATATTTT. Encoded protein: CASSLGAGRSGNTIYF. The chain recombines TRBV7-8 with TRBJ1-3; weak D call: TRBD1 (5 bases). Germline V gives CDR1 SGHVS, CDR2 FQNEAQ. The V and J ends lost 1 base and 1 base respectively, with 11 bases between them. The CDR3 loop spans 16 amino acids.

As concerns this clone: The junction does not match germline at one end; this may be a read error. The chain combines TRBV5-1 with TRBJ2-7; D not certain. CDR1 is SGHRS, CDR2 YFSETQ, per germline. The CDR3 spans 13 residues. The CDR3 sequence is CASSLNQSPQIVF. The CDR3 coding sequence is TGCGCCAGCAGCTTAAACCAGTCACCCCAGATTGTCTTC.

This chain connects TRBV7-8 to TRBJ2-5; TRBD2 matches at 7 bases. Losses at the gene ends were 0 bases for V and 7 bases for J; bases not matched to a gene: 8. CDR1 and CDR2 from the germline V gene are SGHVS and FQNEAQ. The CDR3 sequence is 15 residues long. CDR3 bases: TGTGCCAGCAGCTTAGCGGAGGGAGGGACCGGGACCCAGTACTTC. Amino acids: CASSLAEGGTGTQYF.

This chain joins TRBV27 and TRBJ2-7; 9 bases agree with TRBD1. The V segment lost 6 bases and the J segment 5 bases; nucleotides outside the gene matches: 5. This CDR3 contains 13 residues. From germline, CDR1 is MNHEY and CDR2 SMNVEV (reference sequence). The CDR3 coding sequence is TGTGCCAGCAGGGACAGGGGCATCAACGAGCAGTACTTC. Translated, it gives CASRDRGINEQYF.

The CDR3 spells CASRPETGLSYEQYF. The CDR3, as DNA: TGCGCCAGCAGACCAGAGACAGGGCTATCCTACGAGCAGTACTTC. V usage is TRBV5-1 and J usage is TRBJ2-7; 7 bases fit TRBD1. CDR1 is SGHRS and CDR2 is YFSETQ in the germline V gene. V lost 5 bases to trimming and J lost 1 base; unmatched junction nucleotides: 9. The CDR3 contains 15 residues.

The chain uses TRBV10-3 and TRBJ2-7; 8 nucleotides agree with TRBD1. The CDR3 has 16 residues. V lost 2 bases and J lost 7; bases outside the gene matches: 13. Germline V gene sequence: CDR1 ENHRY, CDR2 SYGVKD. The CDR3 protein is CAISEPTGTGPLEQYF. The CDR3 DNA reads as TGTGCCATCAGTGAGCCGACCGGGACAGGACCGTTAGAGCAGTACTTC.

The chain links TRBV15 to TRBJ1-2; weak D call: TRBD1 (6 bases). V shed 0 bases and J shed 4 bases, with 12 bases lying between them. CDR3 length equals 15 residues. Germline CDR1 reads LNHNV; CDR2 reads YYDKDF (reference sequence). The CDR3 DNA reads as TGTGCCACCAGCAGAGACTCCGGCAGGGGCTATGGCTACACCTTC. Its protein product is CATSRDSGRGYGYTF.

This clone was recorded once. Here the CDR3 DNA reads TGTGCCAGCTCCCGAGCGGGGTCTCAAGAGACCCAGTACTTC. Translated, it gives CASSRAGSQETQYF. The chain joins TRBV18 to TRBJ2-5; TRBD2 aligns across 7 bases. Germline V gene sequence: CDR1 KGHSH, CDR2 LQKENI. The CDR3 runs 14 residues. J was trimmed by 2 bases and V by 6 bases; bases with no gene match: 6.

This clone was detected once. The chain carries TRBV15 and TRBJ1-4; no reliable D call. CDR1 and CDR2 (germline): LNHNV, YYDKDF (reference sequence). CDR3 size: 15 residues. V shed 4 bases and J shed 0 bases, with 9 bases lying between them. The CDR3 region has the DNA TGTGCCACCAGCAAGGGAGTCGCAACTAATGAAAAACTGTTTTTT. This translates into CATSKGVATNEKLFF.

This clone was counted once. The chain carries TRBV19 and TRBJ2-2; 7 nucleotides align to TRBD1. Germline V gene lookup returns CDR1 LNHDA and CDR2 SQIVND (reference sequence). V lost 7 bases, J lost 1 base, and 18 bases stayed unmatched. The CDR3 has 19 residues. In DNA, the CDR3 is TGTGCCAGTACCTCACTTTTCGTGTGGGGACAGATGAACACCGGGGAGCTGTTTTTT. Translating it yields CASTSLFVWGQMNTGELFF.

The chain joins TRBV5-4 to TRBJ2-1; 8 bases map to TRBD2. Germline loops: CDR1 SGHNT, CDR2 YYREEE (reference sequence). The length of the CDR3 is 14 residues. With V trimmed by 4 bases and J by 6 bases, 6 bases remained unmatched. The CDR3 loop reads CASSPPLAGNEQFF. The CDR3 nucleotides are TGTGCCAGCAGCCCCCCCCTAGCGGGCAATGAGCAGTTCTTC.

The chain has TRBV27 and TRBJ1-4; TRBD1 is a possible D gene (5 bases). Germline CDR1 reads MNHEY; CDR2 reads SMNVEV (reference sequence). This CDR3 contains 16 residues. V was pared by 0 bases and J by 0 bases, with 8 bases between. CDR3 sequence (DNA): TGTGCCAGCAGTTTATCGGGGGAGGCAACTAATGAAAAACTGTTTTTT. Its translation is CASSLSGEATNEKLFF.